This T cell receptor (beta chain) is drawn from a study of control samples from healthy donors and cancer patients. Germline V gene data show CDR1 as SEHNR and CDR2 as FQNEAQ (reference sequence). This CDR3 is built from 15 residues. V lost 1 base to trimming and J lost 7 bases; unmatched junction nucleotides: 6. The data were produced by immunoSEQ multiplex PCR, yet TCRdb's version contains in-frame clones alone and is incomplete. The repertoire holds 150,000 to 200,000 clones, around nine tenths seen once, with 12% in the top ten. The rearrangement uses TRBV7-9 and TRBJ2-1; 8 positions agree with TRBD1. The origin of this receptor is a man aged 25-45 years in good health. The sample comprised blood. The CDR3 coding sequence is TGTGCCAGCAGCTTAGAGGACAGGGTCAGGAATGAGCAGTTCTTC. Encoded protein: CASSLEDRVRNEQFF.